Given below is one T cell receptor beta chain in context. Its antigen is currently unknown. Germline values: CDR1 ENHRY, CDR2 SYGVKD. The V segment lost 7 bases and the J segment 2 bases; nucleotides outside the gene matches: 4. The CDR3 loop spans 13 amino acids. The data derive from a study of T cell responses to AZD1222 COVID-19 vaccine. Study-wide background: Researchers grouped second doses given at about 4 or about 12 weeks into one pool. Overall study findings and caveats: White British people made up most donors, females outnumbered males, and clonal diversity was possibly underestimated.

The protocol was immunoSEQ multiplex PCR, while the TCRdb copy is restricted to in-frame clones and leaves out a portion. This table has 150,000 to 200,000 clones, 88% appearing once. The receptor was derived from an adult in good health. The chain couples TRBV10-3 to TRBJ1-1; TRBD1 aligns across 7 bases. Sequenced material: peripheral blood, taken on day 0 of AZD1222 vaccination. CDR3 in amino acids: CAITGQPNTEAFF. CDR3 in DNA: TGTGCCATCACGGGACAGCCCAACACTGAAGCTTTCTTT.